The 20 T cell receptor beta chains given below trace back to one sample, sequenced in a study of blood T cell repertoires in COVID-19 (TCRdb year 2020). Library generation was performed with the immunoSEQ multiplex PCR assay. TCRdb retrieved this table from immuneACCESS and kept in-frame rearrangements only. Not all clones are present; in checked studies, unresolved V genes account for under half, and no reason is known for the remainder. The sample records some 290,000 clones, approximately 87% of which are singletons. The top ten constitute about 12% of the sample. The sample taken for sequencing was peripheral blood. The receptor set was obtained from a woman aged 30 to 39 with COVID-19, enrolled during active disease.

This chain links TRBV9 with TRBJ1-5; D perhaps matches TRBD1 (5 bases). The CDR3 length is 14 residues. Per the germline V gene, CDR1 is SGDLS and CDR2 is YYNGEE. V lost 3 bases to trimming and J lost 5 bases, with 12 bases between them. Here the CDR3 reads CASSGGTSYQPQHF. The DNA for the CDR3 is TGTGCCAGCAGCGGAGGGACTTCCTATCAGCCCCAGCATTTT. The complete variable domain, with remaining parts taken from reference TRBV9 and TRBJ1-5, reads DSGVTQTPKHLITATGQRVTLRCSPRSGDLSVYWYQQSLDQGLQFLIQYYNGEERAKGNILERFSAQQFPDLHSELNLSSLELGDSALYFCASSGGTSYQPQHFGDGTRLSIL.

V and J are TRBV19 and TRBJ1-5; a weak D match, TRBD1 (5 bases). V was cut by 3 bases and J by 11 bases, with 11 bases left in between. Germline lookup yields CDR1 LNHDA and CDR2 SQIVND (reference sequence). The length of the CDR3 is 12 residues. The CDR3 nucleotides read TGTGCCAGTAGTATCGAGGGGAGGGCCCAGCATTTT. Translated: CASSIEGRAQHF.

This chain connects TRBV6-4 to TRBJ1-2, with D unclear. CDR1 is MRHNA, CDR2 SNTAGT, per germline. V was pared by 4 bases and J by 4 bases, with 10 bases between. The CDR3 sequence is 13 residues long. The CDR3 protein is CASSAWAGYGYTF. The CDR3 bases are TGTGCCAGCAGTGCTTGGGCCGGCTATGGCTACACCTTC.

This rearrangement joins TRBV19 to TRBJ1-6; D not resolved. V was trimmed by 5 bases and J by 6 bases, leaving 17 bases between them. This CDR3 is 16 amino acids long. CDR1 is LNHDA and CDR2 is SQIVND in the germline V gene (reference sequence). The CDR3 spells CASSAGYTRGNSPLHF. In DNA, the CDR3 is TGTGCCAGTAGTGCGGGTTATACCCGGGGTAATTCACCCCTCCACTTT.

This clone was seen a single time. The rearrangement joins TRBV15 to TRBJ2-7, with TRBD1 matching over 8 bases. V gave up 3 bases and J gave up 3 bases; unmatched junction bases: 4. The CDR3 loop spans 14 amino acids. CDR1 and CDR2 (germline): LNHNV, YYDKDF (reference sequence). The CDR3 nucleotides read TGTGCCACCAGCAGCCAGACAGGGGACTACGAGCAGTACTTC. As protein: CATSSQTGDYEQYF.

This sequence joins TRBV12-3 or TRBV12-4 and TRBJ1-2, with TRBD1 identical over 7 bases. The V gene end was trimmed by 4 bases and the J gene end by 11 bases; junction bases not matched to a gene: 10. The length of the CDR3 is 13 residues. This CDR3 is CASSSPGQAIYTF. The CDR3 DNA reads TGTGCCAGCAGTTCCCCTGGACAGGCGATATACACCTTC.

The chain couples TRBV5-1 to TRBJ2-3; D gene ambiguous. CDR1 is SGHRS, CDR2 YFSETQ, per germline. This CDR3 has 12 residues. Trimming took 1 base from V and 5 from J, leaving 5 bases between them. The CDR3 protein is CASSLSVDTQYF. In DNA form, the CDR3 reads TGCGCCAGCAGCTTGTCTGTAGATACGCAGTATTTT.

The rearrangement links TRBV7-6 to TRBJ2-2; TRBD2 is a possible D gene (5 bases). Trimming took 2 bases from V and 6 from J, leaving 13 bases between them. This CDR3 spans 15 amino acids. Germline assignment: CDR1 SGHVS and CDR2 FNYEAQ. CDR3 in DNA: TGTGCCAGCAGCTTAAACCCGGCCGGGGCCGGGGAGCTGTTTTTT. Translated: CASSLNPAGAGELFF.

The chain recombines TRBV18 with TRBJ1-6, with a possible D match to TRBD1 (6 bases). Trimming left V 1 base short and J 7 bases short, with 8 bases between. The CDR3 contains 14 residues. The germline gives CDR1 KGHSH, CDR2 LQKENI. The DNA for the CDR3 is TGTGCCAGCTCACCACTGGACAGAAATTCACCCCTCCACTTT. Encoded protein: CASSPLDRNSPLHF.

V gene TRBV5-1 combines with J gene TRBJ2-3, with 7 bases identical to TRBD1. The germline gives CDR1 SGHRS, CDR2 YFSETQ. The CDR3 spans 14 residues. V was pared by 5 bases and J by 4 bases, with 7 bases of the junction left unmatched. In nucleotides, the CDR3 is TGCGCCAGCAGTTTCAGACAGGGTCCAGATACGCAGTATTTT. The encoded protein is CASSFRQGPDTQYF.

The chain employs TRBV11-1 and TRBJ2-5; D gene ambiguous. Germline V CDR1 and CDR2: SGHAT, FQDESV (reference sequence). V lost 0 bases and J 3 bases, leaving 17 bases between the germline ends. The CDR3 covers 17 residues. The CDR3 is CASSLAQVTYDEETQYF. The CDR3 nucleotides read TGTGCCAGCAGCTTAGCCCAGGTCACCTACGATGAAGAGACCCAGTACTTC.

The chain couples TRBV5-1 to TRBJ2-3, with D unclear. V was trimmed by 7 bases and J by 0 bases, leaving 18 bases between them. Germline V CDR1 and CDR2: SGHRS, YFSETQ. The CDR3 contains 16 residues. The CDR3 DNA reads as TGCGCCAGCCGCAAACTCGGCCTAGGTAGCACAGATACGCAGTATTTT. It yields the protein CASRKLGLGSTDTQYF.

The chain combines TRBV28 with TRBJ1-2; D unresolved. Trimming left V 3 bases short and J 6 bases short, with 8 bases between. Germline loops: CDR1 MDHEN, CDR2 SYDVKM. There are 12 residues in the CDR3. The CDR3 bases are TGTGCCAGCAGTTTGAGCCCGGATGGCTACACCTTC. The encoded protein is CASSLSPDGYTF.

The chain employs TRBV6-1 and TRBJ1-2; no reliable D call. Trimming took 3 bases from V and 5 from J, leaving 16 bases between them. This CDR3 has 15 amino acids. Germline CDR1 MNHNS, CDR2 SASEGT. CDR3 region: CASSDSVAGGYGYTF. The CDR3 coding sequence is TGTGCCAGCAGTGATTCGGTAGCAGGAGGGTATGGCTACACCTTC.

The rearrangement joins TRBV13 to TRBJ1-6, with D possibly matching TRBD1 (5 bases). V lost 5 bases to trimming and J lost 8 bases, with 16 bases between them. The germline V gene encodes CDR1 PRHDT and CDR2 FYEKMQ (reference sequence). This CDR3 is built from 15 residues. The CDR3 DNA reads TGTGCCAGCAGCCATCAGGGTTATGGTTATTCACCCCTCCACTTT. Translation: CASSHQGYGYSPLHF.

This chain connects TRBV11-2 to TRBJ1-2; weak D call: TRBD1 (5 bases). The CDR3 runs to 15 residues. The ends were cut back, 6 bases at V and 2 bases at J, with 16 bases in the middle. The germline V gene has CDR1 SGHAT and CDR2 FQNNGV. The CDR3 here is CASSWVKDRNYGYTF. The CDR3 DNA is TGTGCCAGCAGTTGGGTGAAAGACAGAAACTATGGCTACACCTTC.

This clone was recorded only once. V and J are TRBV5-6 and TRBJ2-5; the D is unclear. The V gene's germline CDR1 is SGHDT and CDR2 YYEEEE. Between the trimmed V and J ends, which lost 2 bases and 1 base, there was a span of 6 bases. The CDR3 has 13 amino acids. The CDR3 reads CASSFGSQETQYF. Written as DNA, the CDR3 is TGTGCCAGCAGCTTTGGCAGCCAAGAGACCCAGTACTTC. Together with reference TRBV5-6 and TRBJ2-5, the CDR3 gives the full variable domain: DAGVTQSPTHLIKTRGQQVTLRCSPKSGHDTVSWYQQALGQGPQFIFQYYEEEERQRGNFPDRFSGHQFPNYSSELNVNALLLGDSALYLCASSFGSQETQYFGPGTRLLVL.

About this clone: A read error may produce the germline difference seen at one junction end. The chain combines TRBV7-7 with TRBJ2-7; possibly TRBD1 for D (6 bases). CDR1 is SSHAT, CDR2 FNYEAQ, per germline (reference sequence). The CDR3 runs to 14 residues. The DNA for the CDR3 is TGTGCCAGCAGCGTAGCCAGGGGAGACTACGAGCAGTACTTC. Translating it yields CASSVARGDYEQYF. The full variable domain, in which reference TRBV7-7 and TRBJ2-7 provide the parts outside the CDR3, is GAGVSQSPRYKVTKRGQDVTLRCDPISSHATLYWYQQALGQGPEFLTYFNYEAQPDKSGLPSDRFSAERPEGSISTLTIQRTEQRDSAMYRCASSVARGDYEQYFGPGTRLTVT.

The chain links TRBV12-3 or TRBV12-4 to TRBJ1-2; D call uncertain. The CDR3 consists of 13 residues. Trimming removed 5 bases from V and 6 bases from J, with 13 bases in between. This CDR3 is CASSLLSWHGYTF. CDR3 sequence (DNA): TGTGCCAGCAGTCTGCTCAGTTGGCATGGCTACACCTTC.

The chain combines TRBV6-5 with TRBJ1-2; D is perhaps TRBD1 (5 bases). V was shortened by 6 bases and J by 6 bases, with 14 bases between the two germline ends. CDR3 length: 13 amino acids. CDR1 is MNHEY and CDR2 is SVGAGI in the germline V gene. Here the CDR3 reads CASSAAGWDGYTF. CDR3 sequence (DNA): TGTGCCAGCAGCGCGGCAGGGTGGGATGGCTACACCTTC.